These 13 T cell receptor beta chains were sequenced from one sample in a study of regulatory T cells in long-lasting Graves disease. Time point: newly diagnosed GD, antithyroid drugs for less than 3 months. Researchers made the TCR library from RNA that was extracted from PBMCs. Construction of the TCR beta libraries employed iRepertoire HTBI primers in conjunction with Arm-PCR of CDR3 regions. MiXCR, run by TCRdb on the multiplex PCR reads, gives a single entry per CDR3 protein. Counted here are about 500,000 distinct CDR3 sequences, 15% to 20% occurring once; the ten biggest clones make up roughly an eighth. The sample was also reused in another study, on T cells in Graves' hyperthyroidism and ophthalmopathy.

Sequencing used peripheral blood mononuclear cells (PBMCs), obtained at new diagnosis, from a patient treated with antithyroid drugs. The receptors come from a man aged 40-49 years with Graves disease.

This clonotype has a count of ten or more. The chain couples TRBV7-3 to TRBJ2-1; 9 nucleotides align to TRBD2. Trimming at V came to 3 bases and at J to 6 bases, leaving 6 bases not matched to a gene. CDR1 and CDR2 from the germline V gene are SGHTA and FQGTGA. The CDR3 runs to 15 residues. In nucleotides, the CDR3 is TGTGCCAGCAGCTTCGGAGCGGGAGGAGGCAATGAGCAGTTCTTC. As protein: CASSFGAGGGNEQFF.

This clonotype was seen at least ten times. The chain carries TRBV30 and TRBJ2-5; D possibly corresponds to TRBD1 (6 bases). Germline V gene data show CDR1 as GTSNPN and CDR2 as SVGIG (reference sequence). V gave up 3 bases and J gave up 1 base, with 12 bases separating them. The CDR3 runs to 14 residues. The CDR3 here is CAWRLGGFQETQYF. CDR3 DNA: TGTGCCTGGAGGCTAGGGGGTTTCCAAGAGACCCAGTACTTC.

This clonotype was seen only a few times. The chain links TRBV7-9 to TRBJ2-7, with TRBD2 identical over 13 bases. With V trimmed by 4 bases and J by 7 bases, 13 bases remained unmatched. The CDR3 spans 17 residues. Germline V gene data show CDR1 as SEHNR and CDR2 as FQNEAQ (reference sequence). The DNA of the CDR3 is TGTGCCAGCAGCTCGTCGCTCGGACTAGCGGGAGTAGGGGAGCAGTACTTC. Translating it yields CASSSSLGLAGVGEQYF.

The V and J genes are TRBV20-1 and TRBJ2-7, with TRBD2 identical over 13 bases. Germline V CDR1 and CDR2: DFQATT, SNEGSKA (reference sequence). V gave up 5 bases and J gave up 6 bases; unmatched junction bases: 7. The CDR3 is 14 amino acids. The CDR3 DNA reads as TGCAGTGCTTTCGGACTAGCGGGAGTTGGCGAGCAGTACTTC. Amino acid sequence: CSAFGLAGVGEQYF.

For this clonotype: This clone may be a read error of a much larger clone one base away. The conserved phenylalanine or tryptophan is not found at the CDR3 terminus, so this likely reflects a read error. This chain connects TRBV2 to TRBJ2-2; D perhaps matches TRBD2 (5 bases). V dropped 6 bases and J dropped 2 bases, with 16 bases sitting between them. The germline V gene has CDR1 SNHLY and CDR2 FYNNEI. CDR3 length: 16 amino acids. DNA for the CDR3: TGTGCCAGCAGCGCGGACTCACTCCAAAACACCGGGGAGCTGTTTTCT. Its translation is CASSADSLQNTGELFS.

The chain combines TRBV7-9 with TRBJ2-7; either TRBD1 or TRBD2 may fit D (6 bases each). The CDR3 is 14 residues long. From germline, CDR1 is SEHNR and CDR2 FQNEAQ (reference sequence). The ends were cut back, 1 base at V and 3 bases at J, with 10 bases in the middle. CDR3 region: CASSLEGGLYEQYF. The CDR3 DNA follows: TGTGCCAGCAGCTTAGAAGGGGGACTCTACGAGCAGTACTTC.

This clonotype was found many times. The V call is TRBV6-1, the J call TRBJ2-5; the match to TRBD1 covers 9 bases. In germline, CDR1 is MNHNS, CDR2 SASEGT. Germline trimming cut 6 bases from V and 5 bases from J; bases unmatched to any gene: 7. CDR3 length equals 14 residues. CDR3 bases: TGTGCCAGCAGCTTACAGGGGGCCGGGGAGACCCAGTACTTC. Translation gives CASSLQGAGETQYF.

The V call is TRBV12-3 or TRBV12-4, the J call TRBJ1-2, with D unresolved. Trimming cost V 4 bases and J 7 bases, with 16 bases left between them. This CDR3 is 14 amino acids long. The CDR3 DNA reads as TGTGCCAGCAGTTCGACTGCGGTGAAGGGTGGCTACACCTTC. Its translation: CASSSTAVKGGYTF.

This clonotype has at least ten counts. The chain uses TRBV3-1 and TRBJ2-3; 10 nucleotides match TRBD2. Germline loops: CDR1 LGHDT, CDR2 YNNKEL (reference sequence). The CDR3 sequence is 17 residues long. The junction had 5 bases not matched to a gene; V was cut back by 1 base and J by 1 base. The CDR3 DNA sequence: TGTGCCAGCAGCCAAGTGTCTAGCGGGAGCCGCACAGATACGCAGTATTTT. Protein: CASSQVSSGSRTDTQYF.

This clonotype was recorded a few times. One junction end disagrees with the germline gene, perhaps due to a read error. The chain employs TRBV29-1 and TRBJ2-1; TRBD2 might be the D (5 bases). CDR3 length equals 12 residues. CDR1 is SQVTM and CDR2 is ANQGSEA in the germline V gene. CDR3 protein: CSVEASPNKQFF. CDR3 in DNA: TGCAGCGTTGAGGCTAGCCCCAATAAGCAGTTCTTC.

This clonotype was picked up one time. This rearrangement joins TRBV20-1 to TRBJ2-1; 9 bases align to TRBD2. The junction had 9 bases not matched to a gene; V was cut back by 3 bases and J by 0 bases. The CDR3 covers 17 residues. CDR1 and CDR2 from the germline V gene are DFQATT and SNEGSKA (reference sequence). CDR3 coding DNA: TGCAGTGCTAGCGGGCTAGCGGGAAAAAGCTCCTACAATGAGCAGTTCTTC. This encodes CSASGLAGKSSYNEQFF.

This clonotype was picked up many times. The rearrangement joins TRBV7-9 to TRBJ2-1, with D perhaps matching TRBD1 (6 bases). The CDR3 extends over 13 amino acids. The germline gives CDR1 SEHNR, CDR2 FQNEAQ (reference sequence). V lost 5 bases and J lost 15, with 20 bases in between. The CDR3 region is CASSHELDRWLFF. The CDR3 coding sequence is TGTGCCAGCAGCCACGAACTTGACAGGTGGCTGTTCTTC.

This rearrangement joins TRBV4-1 to TRBJ1-5; a weak D match, TRBD1 (6 bases). The CDR3 runs to 16 residues. The germline V gene has CDR1 MGHRA and CDR2 YSYEKL. Trimming stripped 0 bases from V and 2 bases from J, with 11 bases between. The CDR3 DNA is TGCGCCAGCAGCCAAGAACAGGGAGGGGGCAATCAGCCCCAGCATTTT. Translated, it gives CASSQEQGGGNQPQHF.